This T cell receptor (beta chain) is from a study of blood T cells in healthy people across ages. Together with a sample-barcoded 5' primer, a J-beta primer mix was included in a second PCR lasting about 7 to 12 cycles. Sequencing of every sample gave 3 million or more CDR3-containing paired-end reads. TCRdb re-called the 5' RACE reads with MiXCR, one entry per CDR3 protein. The sample has 2 million or so distinct CDR3 sequences, 49% seen once. Study results and caveats: CMV status of donors was not determined, possibly confounding expanded clonotype changes.

For this clonotype: Its specificity is not known.

This TCR derives from a woman aged 40-49 years in good health. The sequenced sample was blood.

CDR3: CASRGQGERVEQYF. In DNA, the CDR3 is TGTGCCAGCAGAGGACAGGGGGAACGCGTTGAGCAGTACTTC. V usage is TRBV6-6 and J usage is TRBJ2-5; TRBD1 aligns across 10 bases. The germline gives CDR1 MNHNY, CDR2 SVGAGI (reference sequence). The V gene end was trimmed by 6 bases and the J gene end by 11 bases; junction bases not matched to a gene: 12. The CDR3 length is 14 residues.